These 19 T cell receptor beta chains were sequenced from one sample in a study of blood T cell repertoires in COVID-19. Measured with immunoSEQ multiplex PCR; TCRdb has only the in-frame clones, and not every one. Of about 97,000 clones in the sample, 90% were seen once. Sequencing was done on a sample of peripheral blood. These receptors originate from a man aged 55 to 70 with acute or convalescent COVID-19.

The rearrangement joins TRBV5-1 to TRBJ2-2, with a possible D match to TRBD2 (6 bases). The germline V gene encodes CDR1 SGHRS and CDR2 YFSETQ. The CDR3 is 19 amino acids. V was trimmed by 0 bases and J by 1 base, leaving 19 bases between them. As DNA, the CDR3 is TGCGCCAGCAGCTTGGCCGTGAAGGACTATCGAAAGAACACCGGGGAGCTGTTTTTT. This gives the protein CASSLAVKDYRKNTGELFF.

The chain employs TRBV6-1 and TRBJ1-2; 8 bases match TRBD1. There are 15 residues in the CDR3. Looked up from germline, CDR1 is MNHNS and CDR2 is SASEGT. V shed 1 base and J 1 base; nucleotides not matched to a gene: 2. DNA for the CDR3: TGTGCCAGCAGTGAAGGGACAGGGAGTAACTATGGCTACACCTTC. Amino acid sequence: CASSEGTGSNYGYTF.

This clone is a singleton in its sample. The V and J genes are TRBV2 and TRBJ1-2; 9 positions match TRBD1. V shed 6 bases and J 4 bases; nucleotides not matched to a gene: 6. There are 14 residues in the CDR3. The germline V gene encodes CDR1 SNHLY and CDR2 FYNNEI. The CDR3 loop is CASRTGQGGYGYTF. CDR3 nucleotide sequence: TGTGCCAGCAGGACGGGACAGGGAGGCTATGGCTACACCTTC.

This clone appeared a single time. V and J are TRBV2 and TRBJ1-1; the D is unclear. Looked up from germline, CDR1 is SNHLY and CDR2 is FYNNEI. V gave up 2 bases and J gave up 2 bases, with 6 bases separating them. CDR3 length: 13 amino acids. CDR3 sequence: CASSEHGNTEAFF. The CDR3 coding sequence is TGTGCCAGCAGTGAACACGGTAACACTGAAGCTTTCTTT.

The rearrangement links TRBV19 to TRBJ1-1, with D unresolved. V lost 1 base, J lost 10 bases, and 19 bases lay in between. In germline, CDR1 is LNHDA, CDR2 SQIVND (reference sequence). CDR3 length: 15 residues. CDR3 sequence (DNA): TGTGCCAGTAGTATAGTGGGTGTAGAGGAAATGGGAGCTTTCTTT. Translating gives CASSIVGVEEMGAFF.

The gene calls are TRBV30 and TRBJ2-3; TRBD2 aligns across 13 bases. The CDR3 is made up of 15 amino acids. Germline values: CDR1 GTSNPN, CDR2 SVGIG (reference sequence). V was pared by 5 bases and J by 8 bases, with 10 bases of the junction left unmatched. The CDR3 nucleotides read TGTGCCTGGGGAACTACTAGCGGGGGGGCCACTACGCAGTATTTT. The encoded protein is CAWGTTSGGATTQYF.

The V and J genes are TRBV6-2 or TRBV6-3 and TRBJ2-1; D possibly corresponds to TRBD2 (5 bases). Trimming cost V 4 bases and J 8 bases, with 9 bases left between them. CDR1 and CDR2 (germline): MNHEY, SVGEGT. The CDR3 runs to 12 residues. The DNA of the CDR3 is TGTGCCAGCAGTTCGCGGGTGGATGAGCAGTTCTTC. It codes for CASSSRVDEQFF.

This clone was observed a single time. The chain has TRBV24-1 and TRBJ2-5; 12 nucleotides agree with TRBD1. Germline V gene data show CDR1 as KGHDR and CDR2 as SFDVKD. Trimming at V came to 2 bases and at J to 4 bases, leaving 7 bases not matched to a gene. This CDR3 region has 17 residues. The DNA for the CDR3 is TGTGCCACCAGTGATTCCGGGACAGGGGGCCGTGGAGAGACCCAGTACTTC. It codes for CATSDSGTGGRGETQYF.

The chain employs TRBV7-2 and TRBJ1-1; TRBD1 is a possible D gene (5 bases). V was trimmed by 5 bases and J by 0 bases, leaving 16 bases between them. CDR3 length: 16 amino acids. From germline, CDR1 is SGHTA and CDR2 FQGNSA. The CDR3 loop reads CASSRGGGQLNTEAFF. The CDR3 nucleotides read TGTGCCAGCAGCCGTGGTGGCGGACAATTGAACACTGAAGCTTTCTTT.

The V call is TRBV19, the J call TRBJ1-3; 11 bases fit TRBD1. Germline assignment: CDR1 LNHDA and CDR2 SQIVND (reference sequence). The CDR3 has 17 residues. V lost 6 bases, J lost 3 bases, and 10 bases stayed unmatched. The DNA for the CDR3 is TGTGCCAGTAGCGGGACAGGGGGACTTCTATTTGGAAACACCATATATTTT. It is translated as CASSGTGGLLFGNTIYF.

The gene calls are TRBV5-1 and TRBJ1-1, with D possibly TRBD1 on 5 matching bases. The CDR3 runs 14 residues. Trimming left V 4 bases short and J 7 bases short, with 17 bases between. Germline loops: CDR1 SGHRS, CDR2 YFSETQ. The CDR3 coding sequence is TGCGCCAGCAGCGGGGTTCCAGGGAACGATGAAGCTTTCTTT. This sequence encodes CASSGVPGNDEAFF. Full variable domain (remainder filled in from reference TRBV5-1 and TRBJ1-1): KAGVTQTPRYLIKTRGQQVTLSCSPISGHRSVSWYQQTPGQGLQFLFEYFSETQRNKGNFPGRFSGRQFSNSRSEMNVSTLELGDSALYLCASSGVPGNDEAFFGQGTRLTVV.

The rearrangement uses TRBV18 and TRBJ1-1; tentative D call: TRBD1 (5 bases). CDR1 is KGHSH, CDR2 LQKENI, per germline. The CDR3 sequence is 11 residues long. CDR3 sequence reads: CVSGGDTEAFF. CDR3 DNA: TGTGTCAGTGGGGGGGACACTGAAGCTTTCTTT.

V is TRBV19 and J is TRBJ1-4; weak D call: TRBD1 (5 bases). The V gene lost 3 bases and the J gene lost 4 bases, with 12 bases spanning the gap. The CDR3 totals 15 residues. Germline lookup yields CDR1 LNHDA and CDR2 SQIVND (reference sequence). The CDR3 DNA is TGTGCCAGTAGTATCTCCGCAGGGTATAATGAAAAACTGTTTTTT. As protein: CASSISAGYNEKLFF.

The genes are TRBV5-4 and TRBJ1-6; the match to TRBD1 covers 10 bases. The CDR3 sequence is 14 residues long. With V trimmed by 4 bases and J by 8 bases, 3 bases remained unmatched. Germline loops: CDR1 SGHNT, CDR2 YYREEE (reference sequence). CDR3: CASSKGQGDSPLHF. In DNA form, the CDR3 reads TGTGCCAGCAGCAAAGGACAGGGGGATTCACCCCTCCACTTT.

This clone has at least ten counts. This chain connects TRBV7-7 to TRBJ1-1; 7 bases align to TRBD1. V lost 5 bases to trimming and J lost 5 bases; unmatched junction nucleotides: 5. CDR1 is SSHAT, CDR2 FNYEAQ, per germline (reference sequence). The CDR3 sequence is 13 residues long. For the CDR3, the DNA is TGTGCCAGCAGCCTGACAGGGTATACTGAAGCTTTCTTT. It yields the protein CASSLTGYTEAFF.

This chain connects TRBV20-1 to TRBJ1-1; D is undetermined. The CDR3 extends over 11 amino acids. V lost 0 bases and J lost 9, with 8 bases in between. Per the germline V gene, CDR1 is DFQATT and CDR2 is SNEGSKA (reference sequence). CDR3 protein: CSARDWAKAFF. The CDR3 DNA sequence: TGCAGTGCTAGAGATTGGGCCAAAGCTTTCTTT.

The chain has TRBV11-2 and TRBJ1-1, with D tentatively TRBD1 (5 bases). Trimming cost V 2 bases and J 0 bases, with 10 bases left between them. The CDR3 has 15 residues. CDR1 and CDR2 from the germline V gene are SGHAT and FQNNGV. CDR3 sequence (DNA): TGTGCCAGCAGCTTAAGGAGACAGATGAACACTGAAGCTTTCTTT. Amino acid sequence: CASSLRRQMNTEAFF.

In its sample, this clone was seen a few times. The V call is TRBV18, the J call TRBJ1-1; 7 bases line up with TRBD1. Germline lookup yields CDR1 KGHSH and CDR2 LQKENI. V trimming: 5 bases; J trimming: 2 bases; junction bases outside the gene matches: 11. CDR3 length: 16 residues. CDR3 in amino acids: CASSNSLGTDNTEAFF. The CDR3 DNA sequence: TGTGCCAGCTCAAATAGTCTCGGGACAGACAACACTGAAGCTTTCTTT.

This chain joins TRBV7-9 and TRBJ1-2; the D is unclear. Between the trimmed V and J ends, which lost 1 base and 2 bases, there was a span of 14 bases. The CDR3 spans 16 residues. Germline V gene sequence: CDR1 SEHNR, CDR2 FQNEAQ (reference sequence). CDR3 loop: CASSLGETVRNYGYTF. In DNA form, the CDR3 reads TGTGCCAGCAGCTTAGGAGAAACGGTCCGAAACTATGGCTACACCTTC. The full variable domain, its missing parts supplied by reference TRBV7-9 and TRBJ1-2, is DTGVSQNPRHKITKRGQNVTFRCDPISEHNRLYWYRQTLGQGPEFLTYFQNEAQLEKSRLLSDRFSAERPKGSFSTLEIQRTEQGDSAMYLCASSLGETVRNYGYTFGSGTRLTVV.